This T cell receptor beta chain is drawn from a study of graft-versus-host responses after intestinal transplantation. On the study more broadly: Grafts were multivisceral, liver-intestinal, or isolated intestinal.

This clone was seen just once. What it recognizes is unknown. Germline values: CDR1 MNHEY, CDR2 SVGAGI. This CDR3 has 12 residues. Trimming shortened V by 2 bases and J by 2 bases, and 3 bases separated the two germline ends. Clones were read by immunoSEQ multiplex PCR, and TCRdb kept only the in-frame ones, dropping some. Of over 70,000 clones in the sample, over 80% were seen once. The source was unstimulated CD8+ T cells sorted from spleen or lymph node cells, collected before intestinal transplant. The V call is TRBV6-5, the J call TRBJ1-1; D ambiguous. The sequence came from a human donor who received an intestinal transplant. In DNA form, the CDR3 reads TGTGCCAGCAGTTACAGTAACACTGAAGCTTTCTTT. As protein: CASSYSNTEAFF.